This is a list of T cell receptor beta chains from one sample in a study of PD-L1 blockade in urothelial cancer. Data came from immunoSEQ multiplex PCR; TCRdb stores just in-frame clones and leaves some out. In the table there are tens of thousands of clones, 82% of which are singletons. The source material was PBMCs, sampled around atezolizumab (anti-PD-L1) treatment. The receptors stem from a man between 65 and 79 years old with urothelial cancer. CDR3s leave out the opening cysteine and the closing phenylalanine or tryptophan.

CDR3 | V
ASSPDSEAF | TRBV18
ASSLNFRTGEADTQY | TRBV7-9
ASSETLQGAFYGYT | TRBV6-1
ASSSFTGTDYGYT | TRBV5-1
ASSLLGARTTQY | TRBV14
ASRAQGADTEAF | TRBV28
ASSIVGLAGGRDTQY | TRBV19
ASMQGNQPQH | TRBV19
ASRLGTGSEKLF | TRBV6-1
ASSPDRGSYYGYT | TRBV14
AWSPDRLQPQH | TRBV30
ASREGTQGFGGYT | TRBV5-1
SAHINYEQY | TRBV20-1
ASSVVGGYGYT | TRBV9
ASSRNDRGETQY | TRBV4-1
ASSSDGRSGTEAF | TRBV5-5
ASLGSTDTQY | TRBV18
ASSRGQGLYEQY | TRBV7-2
ASSGGKITDTQY | TRBV11-3
ASSPRDRGEQY | TRBV18